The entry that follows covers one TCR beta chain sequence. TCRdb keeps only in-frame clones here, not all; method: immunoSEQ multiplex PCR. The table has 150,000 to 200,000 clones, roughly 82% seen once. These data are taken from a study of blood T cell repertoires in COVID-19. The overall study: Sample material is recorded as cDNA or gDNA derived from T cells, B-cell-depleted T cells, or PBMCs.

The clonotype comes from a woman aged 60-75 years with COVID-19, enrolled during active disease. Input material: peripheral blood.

The CDR3 bases are TGTGCCAGCAGCTTTAGGACAGGGAGGAGCAATCAGCCCCAGCATTTT. It yields the protein CASSFRTGRSNQPQHF. The chain employs TRBV7-2 and TRBJ1-5; TRBD1 matches 8 bases. Germline assignment: CDR1 SGHTA and CDR2 FQGNSA. J lost 1 base, V lost 3 bases, and 5 bases had no gene match. The CDR3 has 16 residues.